This paragraph covers one T cell receptor (beta chain) sequence. Its target is not known. Other DNA sequences from this sample encode an identical CDR3 as well. This sample is drawn from a study of shared clonotypes between healthy human individuals. Study-level background: A few men and a couple of women, aged 18 to 49, were donors. Study-wide results and caveats: Non-shared clonotypes had lower generation probabilities than those shared by all four donors. Some naive CD4 clonotypes, approximately 4.5%, turned up in common across several donors. Tissues were not sampled, only blood, and their repertoires likely differ.

In the naive CD8 group, cells lacked CD45RO and were positively selected for CCR7, so terminally differentiated effector memory CD45RA+ cells were left out. Per the germline V gene, CDR1 is KGHSH and CDR2 is LQKENI. Trimming shortened V by 0 bases and J by 1 base, and 12 bases separated the two germline ends. This CDR3 region has 16 residues. Produced via immunoSEQ multiplex PCR; TCRdb's table is partial and in-frame only. The sample carries 1.5 million to 2.5 million clones, approximately 94% recorded once. This clonotype was obtained from a man in his late teens or twenties in good health. The chain is built from TRBV18 and TRBJ1-1; D remains ambiguous. Sequencing was done on a sample of naive CD8+ T cells sorted from blood. The CDR3 region has the DNA TGTGCCAGCTCACCACCAAAAGGTTCTTCGAACACTGAAGCTTTCTTT. Translating gives CASSPPKGSSNTEAFF. Combining the CDR3 with reference TRBV18 and TRBJ1-1 gives the whole variable domain NAGVMQNPRHLVRRRGQEARLRCSPMKGHSHVYWYRQLPEEGLKFMVYLQKENIIDESGMPKERFSAEFPKEGPSILRIQQVVRGDSAAYFCASSPPKGSSNTEAFFGQGTRLTVV.